This T cell receptor (beta chain) was sequenced in a study of T cell responses to AZD1222 COVID-19 vaccine. General observations from the study: Spike-wide coverage was observed for vaccine-associated CD4 TCRs, with dominant responses at 160-218 and 743-854. Repertoire collection took place solely once the T cell response had peaked. Receipt of two AZD1222 doses was followed by a rise in Spike-specific TCR breadth and depth. The sample set comprised mostly white British donors with more females, and clonal diversity was possibly underestimated.

On this clone: What it binds is unknown.

Sequencing was performed with immunoSEQ multiplex PCR; in TCRdb, only in-frame clones are kept and a portion is missing. Among about 140,000 clones listed, roughly 90% were seen once. CDR3 length: 14 amino acids. V gave up 4 bases and J gave up 6 bases, with 12 bases separating them. CDR1 and CDR2 from the germline V gene are ENHRY and SYGVKD. The source was peripheral blood, collected 28 days after the second AZD1222 dose. This TCR came from an adult who received the AZD1222 COVID-19 vaccine. The chain recombines TRBV10-3 with TRBJ1-4; no reliable D call. CDR3 nucleotides: TGTGCCATCAGTGTGGACCAACCGGATGAAAAACTGTTTTTT. Its protein product is CAISVDQPDEKLFF.